What follows describes a single T cell receptor (beta chain). With 60 Vbeta and 13 Jbeta primers, the PCR was carried out. The data were produced by immunoSEQ multiplex PCR, yet TCRdb's version contains in-frame clones alone and is incomplete. The sample shows around 120,000 clones, 70% to 85% of them seen only once. The CDR3 runs to 15 residues. Germline lookup yields CDR1 MNHEY and CDR2 SMNVEV (reference sequence). Trimming at V came to 4 bases and at J to 9 bases, leaving 11 bases not matched to a gene. This record belongs to a study of cytomegalovirus exposure and HLA in healthy donors. Material: PBMCs. The rearrangement uses TRBV27 and TRBJ2-1; TRBD1 agrees at 8 bases. The receptor comes from a man in his late teens or twenties in good health and CMV-seronegative. The CDR3 loop is CASSYEPGGSVEQFF. The DNA of the CDR3 is TGTGCCAGCAGTTATGAGCCAGGGGGCTCGGTTGAGCAGTTCTTC.